This passage covers 28 T cell receptor beta chains from one sample sequenced in a study of long-term antiretroviral therapy in people with HIV (dated 2022 in TCRdb). Sequencing of the TRB variable region was done with the immunoSEQ hsTCRB v3.0 assay at survey level resolution. This is the immuneACCESS table as TCRdb keeps it, with only in-frame sequences that have V and J called. A part of the clones is gone; compared with another copy, unresolved V genes explain less than half, and the rest is unexplained. The sample table shows around 21,000 clones, and roughly 80% are seen once. 3.4% of the sample is held by the ten biggest clonotypes. The sample consisted of unsorted PBMCs, taken 1.9 years after starting antiretroviral therapy. All receptors derive from a woman aged 45-59 years with HIV.

Here the CDR3 DNA reads TGTGCCAGCTCACTAGGCGGGGACCCCTATAATTCACCCCTCCACTTT. This encodes CASSLGGDPYNSPLHF. The chain employs TRBV18 and TRBJ1-6; D is perhaps TRBD1 (5 bases). CDR1 KGHSH and CDR2 LQKENI come from the germline V gene. Trimming removed 4 bases from V and 2 bases from J, with 12 bases in between. There are 16 residues in the CDR3.

This clone was observed a handful of times. V is TRBV27 and J is TRBJ1-5, with D tentatively TRBD1 (5 bases). Germline CDR1 and CDR2: MNHEY and SMNVEV (reference sequence). The CDR3 runs to 14 residues. The ends were cut back, 7 bases at V and 2 bases at J, with 12 bases in the middle. The CDR3, as DNA: TGTGCCAGCAAGGGGACGGGGGGCAATCAGCCCCAGCATTTT. This translates into CASKGTGGNQPQHF.

The gene calls are TRBV14 and TRBJ2-1; 8 nucleotides line up with TRBD1. Unmatched junction bases numbered 11, after V lost 4 bases and J lost 9 bases. Germline V gene lookup returns CDR1 SGHDN and CDR2 FVKESK. The CDR3 has 15 residues. CDR3: CASSPGWTGMGEQFF. The CDR3 coding sequence is TGTGCCAGCAGCCCAGGTTGGACAGGGATGGGTGAGCAGTTCTTC.

The chain employs TRBV28 and TRBJ1-1, with D possibly matching TRBD1 (5 bases). Trimming took off 7 bases at V and 11 bases at J, with 17 bases between the two ends. CDR1 is MDHEN, CDR2 SYDVKM, per germline. This CDR3 contains 12 residues. DNA for the CDR3: TGTGCCAGCACCCTTTTAAGGGGAGCGGCTTTCTTT. This translates into CASTLLRGAAFF.

The rearrangement joins TRBV18 to TRBJ2-1; perhaps D is TRBD1 or TRBD2 (6 bases each). Germline loops: CDR1 KGHSH, CDR2 LQKENI. The V gene lost 5 bases and the J gene lost 7 bases, with 21 bases spanning the gap. The length of the CDR3 is 16 residues. CDR3 loop: CASSAAGQLSGNEQFF. DNA of the CDR3: TGTGCCAGCTCAGCGGCCGGACAGTTAAGCGGGAATGAGCAGTTCTTC.

The V and J genes are TRBV12-5 and TRBJ2-5; weak D call: TRBD1 (5 bases). Germline V lookup: CDR1 LGHNT, CDR2 FRNRAP. CDR3 length equals 17 residues. Trimming took 5 bases from V and 2 from J, leaving 21 bases between them. In DNA form, the CDR3 reads TGTGCTAGTGGTATAACCGCCTTCGTTGACAGTCAAGAGACCCAGTACTTC. Protein product: CASGITAFVDSQETQYF.

This chain uses TRBV30 with TRBJ1-2; no clear D. This CDR3 contains 13 residues. V shed 2 bases and J shed 5 bases, with 12 bases lying between them. CDR1 and CDR2 (germline): GTSNPN, SVGIG (reference sequence). This CDR3 is CAWSIETAYGYTF. The CDR3 bases are TGTGCCTGGAGTATCGAGACGGCATATGGCTACACCTTC.

The chain joins TRBV28 to TRBJ2-2, with 8 bases that match TRBD1. V was pared by 4 bases and J by 4 bases, with 5 bases of the junction left unmatched. The CDR3 covers 15 residues. Germline V CDR1 and CDR2: MDHEN, SYDVKM. The CDR3 is CASSWGTGLTGELFF. The CDR3 coding sequence is TGTGCCAGCAGTTGGGGGACAGGCCTCACCGGGGAGCTGTTTTTT. Full variable domain (missing parts from reference TRBV28 and TRBJ2-2): DVKVTQSSRYLVKRTGEKVFLECVQDMDHENMFWYRQDPGLGLRLIYFSYDVKMKEKGDIPEGYSVSREKKERFSLILESASTNQTSMYLCASSWGTGLTGELFFGEGSRLTVL.

The table lists this clone with a count of one. The J gene is TRBJ1-2, the V gene TRBV7-2, with D tentatively TRBD1 (6 bases). V was clipped by 10 bases and J by 3 bases, with 18 bases between them. The CDR3 runs to 14 residues. The germline gives CDR1 SGHTA, CDR2 FQGNSA. This CDR3 reads CATQPDRFYYGYTF. The DNA for the CDR3 is TGTGCCACCCAGCCTGACAGGTTTTACTATGGCTACACCTTC.

The chain recombines TRBV11-2 with TRBJ2-5, with 7 bases aligning to TRBD2. CDR1 and CDR2 (germline): SGHAT, FQNNGV. There are 14 residues in the CDR3. V gave up 7 bases and J gave up 0 bases; unmatched junction bases: 5. This CDR3 is CASMGGVYQETQYF. The CDR3 region has the DNA TGTGCCAGCATGGGGGGGGTGTACCAAGAGACCCAGTACTTC.

The chain employs TRBV5-1 and TRBJ1-4, with D maybe TRBD1 (6 bases). Trimming cost V 4 bases and J 0 bases, with 7 bases left between them. The CDR3 is 14 residues long. CDR1 is SGHRS, CDR2 YFSETQ, per germline. CDR3 sequence: CASSQGSTNEKLFF. In DNA, the CDR3 is TGCGCCAGCAGCCAGGGGTCAACTAATGAAAAACTGTTTTTT. The variable domain in full, completed from reference TRBV5-1 and TRBJ1-4, reads KAGVTQTPRYLIKTRGQQVTLSCSPISGHRSVSWYQQTPGQGLQFLFEYFSETQRNKGNFPGRFSGRQFSNSRSEMNVSTLELGDSALYLCASSQGSTNEKLFFGSGTQLSVL.

This chain uses TRBV6-6 with TRBJ1-4; 9 bases align to TRBD1. V trimming: 2 bases; J trimming: 10 bases; junction bases outside the gene matches: 8. The CDR3 is 15 amino acids. Per germline, CDR1 MNHNY and CDR2 SVGAGI (reference sequence). CDR3 sequence: CASSYRGQGTAKLFF. CDR3 nucleotide sequence: TGTGCCAGCAGTTACCGGGGACAGGGTACTGCAAAACTGTTTTTT.

The chain has TRBV19 and TRBJ2-3, with 10 positions matching TRBD1. V shed 10 bases and J 2 bases; nucleotides not matched to a gene: 21. CDR1 and CDR2 (germline): LNHDA, SQIVND (reference sequence). There are 19 residues in the CDR3. The CDR3 sequence: CAIRPVRQGAPLNTDTQYF. The CDR3 DNA follows: TGTGCCATTCGACCGGTTCGACAGGGGGCCCCTCTTAACACAGATACGCAGTATTTT.

This chain uses TRBV6-5 with TRBJ1-2; D might be TRBD1 (5 bases). CDR1 is MNHEY and CDR2 is SVGAGI in the germline V gene. This CDR3 comprises 15 residues. Between the trimmed V and J ends, which lost 0 bases and 8 bases, there was a span of 16 bases. The CDR3 protein is CASSYSRGQGGGYTF. The CDR3 DNA is TGTGCCAGCAGTTACTCGAGGGGTCAGGGAGGGGGCTACACCTTC.

The J gene is TRBJ2-1, the V gene TRBV7-3, with 9 bases that match TRBD2. Germline loops: CDR1 SGHTA, CDR2 FQGTGA. After removal of 5 bases from V and 6 bases from J, the junction contained 11 bases not matched to a gene. This CDR3 region has 16 residues. CDR3 amino acids: CASSPRGGGGGNEQFF. CDR3 nucleotides: TGTGCCAGCAGCCCCCGGGGGGGCGGGGGGGGCAATGAGCAGTTCTTC.

The chain couples TRBV6-5 to TRBJ1-2; 9 positions agree with TRBD1. The CDR3 covers 14 residues. The germline CDR1 and CDR2 sequences are MNHEY and SVGAGI. The J segment lost 7 bases and the V segment lost 6 bases, leaving 9 bases of the junction unmatched. Written as DNA, the CDR3 is TGTGCCAGCAGCCTCGAACAGGGGGCGCGTGGCTACACCTTC. Its translation is CASSLEQGARGYTF.

The rearrangement uses TRBV5-1 and TRBJ1-2; D may be TRBD1 (6 bases). The germline V and J ends were trimmed by 4 bases and 5 bases, with 15 bases remaining between them. Germline V gene lookup returns CDR1 SGHRS and CDR2 YFSETQ. The CDR3 totals 14 residues. The CDR3 protein is CASSPKRGGYGYTF. The CDR3, as DNA: TGCGCCAGCAGCCCGAAAAGAGGGGGATATGGCTACACCTTC.

In its sample, this clone was seen once. The chain uses TRBV5-4 and TRBJ2-1; 13 positions agree with TRBD2. The CDR3 totals 16 residues. The ends lost 3 bases at V and 1 base at J; junction bases unmatched: 1. Germline-derived CDR1 and CDR2 are SGHNT and YYREEE (reference sequence). CDR3 bases: TGTGCCAGCAGCTGGGGACTAGCGGGGTCCTACAATGAGCAGTTCTTC. Translation: CASSWGLAGSYNEQFF.

The rearrangement links TRBV4-3 to TRBJ2-3; D remains ambiguous. Between the trimmed V and J ends, which lost 4 bases and 4 bases, there was a span of 9 bases. The length of the CDR3 is 13 residues. Germline values: CDR1 LGHNA, CDR2 YSLEER. CDR3 loop: CASSPQVADTQYF. The CDR3, as DNA: TGCGCCAGCAGCCCCCAGGTCGCAGATACGCAGTATTTT.

The chain is built from TRBV7-9 and TRBJ1-1, with a possible D match to TRBD1 (5 bases). V was clipped by 1 base and J by 6 bases, with 15 bases between them. There are 15 residues in the CDR3. Germline V gene data show CDR1 as SEHNR and CDR2 as FQNEAQ (reference sequence). The CDR3 spells CASSLGGGIDAEAFF. The DNA of the CDR3 is TGTGCCAGCAGCTTAGGTGGGGGAATAGACGCTGAAGCTTTCTTT.

The rearrangement joins TRBV10-3 to TRBJ2-3, with D perhaps matching TRBD1 or TRBD2 (5 bases each). The V and J ends lost 6 bases and 5 bases respectively, with 18 bases between them. The V gene's germline CDR1 is ENHRY and CDR2 SYGVKD. The CDR3 is 15 amino acids. CDR3 loop: CAIRPTGPAGDTQYF. As DNA, the CDR3 is TGTGCCATCAGGCCGACGGGACCCGCAGGAGATACGCAGTATTTT.

V and J are TRBV5-4 and TRBJ2-4; no definite D call. Trimming took off 2 bases at V and 9 bases at J, with 9 bases between the two ends. Germline CDR1 reads SGHNT; CDR2 reads YYREEE (reference sequence). This CDR3 is built from 12 residues. The CDR3: CASSLSSGIQYF. The CDR3 DNA reads TGTGCCAGCAGCTTAAGTTCCGGCATTCAGTACTTC.

The chain has TRBV4-3 and TRBJ2-1, with 12 nucleotides matching TRBD2. V gave up 0 bases and J gave up 0 bases; unmatched junction bases: 12. Germline V CDR1 and CDR2: LGHNA, YSLEER. The CDR3 is 21 residues long. In DNA form, the CDR3 reads TGCGCCAGCAGCCAAGAGACCCCACTAGCGGGGGGACCCAGCTCCTACAATGAGCAGTTCTTC. It is translated as CASSQETPLAGGPSSYNEQFF.

The chain recombines TRBV6-5 with TRBJ1-2, with unresolved D. Per germline, CDR1 MNHEY and CDR2 SVGAGI. V was clipped by 5 bases and J by 5 bases, with 15 bases between them. The CDR3 covers 14 residues. The DNA for the CDR3 is TGTGCCAGCAGTACCCCAGGAACGTCGTATGGCTACACCTTC. It specifies CASSTPGTSYGYTF.

V and J are TRBV7-3 and TRBJ2-6; a weak D match, TRBD2 (5 bases). With 6 bases removed from V and 0 bases from J, the gap between germline ends came to 12 bases. This CDR3 is built from 16 residues. Germline loops: CDR1 SGHTA, CDR2 FQGTGA. The CDR3 is CASSDLAGSGANVLTF. DNA of the CDR3: TGTGCCAGCAGTGACCTAGCCGGCTCTGGGGCCAACGTCCTGACTTTC.

This clone turned up a few times. The V gene is TRBV7-8, the J gene TRBJ2-3; weak D call: TRBD2 (6 bases). The CDR3 extends over 15 amino acids. Trimming removed 5 bases from V and 0 bases from J, with 12 bases in between. From germline, CDR1 is SGHVS and CDR2 FQNEAQ. The DNA of the CDR3 is TGTGCCAGCAGCGTCCCGGGAGCTAGCACAGATACGCAGTATTTT. It is translated as CASSVPGASTDTQYF.

This sequence joins TRBV25-1 and TRBJ2-5; D gene unclear. Germline CDR1 and CDR2: MGHDK and SYGVNS. Trimming left V 4 bases short and J 2 bases short, with 11 bases between. The CDR3 length is 14 residues. The CDR3 DNA sequence: TGTGCCAGCAGTGTCGTTTGGGGACAAGAGACCCAGTACTTC. It codes for CASSVVWGQETQYF. Combining the CDR3 with reference TRBV25-1 and TRBJ2-5 gives the whole variable domain EADIYQTPRYLVIGTGKKITLECSQTMGHDKMYWYQQDPGMELHLIHYSYGVNSTEKGDLSSESTVSRIRTEHFPLTLESARPSHTSQYLCASSVVWGQETQYFGPGTRLLVL.

The chain is built from TRBV11-2 and TRBJ2-2; 7 bases map to TRBD2. The germline gives CDR1 SGHAT, CDR2 FQNNGV. With 5 bases clipped from V and 0 bases from J, the junction kept 9 bases outside the gene matches. The CDR3 length is 17 residues. For the CDR3, the DNA is TGTGCCAGCAGCCCGGTTCAGGGAGGGCCGAACACCGGGGAGCTGTTTTTT. It specifies CASSPVQGGPNTGELFF.